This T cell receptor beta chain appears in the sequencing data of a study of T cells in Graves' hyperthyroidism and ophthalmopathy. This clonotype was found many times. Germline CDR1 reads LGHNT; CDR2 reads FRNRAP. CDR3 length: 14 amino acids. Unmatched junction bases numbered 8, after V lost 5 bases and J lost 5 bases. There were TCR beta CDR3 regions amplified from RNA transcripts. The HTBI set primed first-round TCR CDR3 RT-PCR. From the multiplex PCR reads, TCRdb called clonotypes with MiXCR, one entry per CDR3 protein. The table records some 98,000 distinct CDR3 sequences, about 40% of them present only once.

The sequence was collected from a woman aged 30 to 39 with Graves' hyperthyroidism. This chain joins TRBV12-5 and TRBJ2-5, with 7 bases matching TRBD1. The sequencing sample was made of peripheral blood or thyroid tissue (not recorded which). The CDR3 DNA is TGTGCTAGTGGTCCCTCAGGGGGTTGGGAGACCCAGTACTTC. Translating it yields CASGPSGGWETQYF.